This TCR beta chain stems from a study of cytomegalovirus exposure and HLA in healthy donors. Study-wide background: Early released data comprised 75 million to 100 million unique TCRs from HLA-typed donors.

This CDR3 has 14 amino acids. Per the germline V gene, CDR1 is MNHEY and CDR2 is SMNVEV (reference sequence). V was pared by 4 bases and J by 4 bases, with 7 bases of the junction left unmatched. Findings of the study overall: TCR beta chain V- and J-gene trimming was linked, in a later analysis, to a missense variant in DCLRE1C.

Points on this clone: Its antigen is not identified.

PCR employed 60 Vbeta and 13 Jbeta primers. Data came from immunoSEQ multiplex PCR; TCRdb stores just in-frame clones and leaves some out. The sample records tens of thousands of clones, 86% being singletons. Material for sequencing was PBMCs. The rearrangement joins TRBV27 to TRBJ2-7, with 7 bases identical to TRBD2. The receptor comes from a young man in good health and CMV-seropositive. The CDR3 spells CASSYGGSSYEQYF. DNA of the CDR3: TGTGCCAGCAGTTATGGCGGGAGCTCGTACGAGCAGTACTTC.